The rows below give T cell receptor beta chains drawn from one sample of a study of blood T cell repertoires in COVID-19. Libraries were prepared by immunoSEQ multiplex PCR; TCRdb keeps only in-frame clonotypes and omits some of them. The sample carries more than 100,000 clones, roughly 80% recorded once. The sequenced material came from peripheral blood. Receptor source: a woman between 50 and 59 years old with acute or convalescent COVID-19. The CDR3 runs from the conserved cysteine through the conserved F or W. The D gene is left open where the match is weak. Some rows mark clone size as missing; the rest say once, few, many or name a class of expanded clone.

d_call: NA
v_call: TRBV5-1
clone_size: NA
j_call: TRBJ1-1
cdr3_nt: TGCGCCAGCAGCTTAAGGGGTAGCACTGAAGCTTTCTTT
cdr3_aa: CASSLRGSTEAFF

d_call: NA
v_call: TRBV18
clone_size: NA
j_call: TRBJ1-1
cdr3_nt: TGTGCCAGCTCACCACCGGCTGCGAACACTGAAGCTTTCTTT
cdr3_aa: CASSPPAANTEAFF

d_call: TRBD1
v_call: TRBV5-4
clone_size: NA
j_call: TRBJ1-5
cdr3_nt: TGTGCCAGCAGCTCTGACAGGGGAAATCAGCCCCAGCATTTT
cdr3_aa: CASSSDRGNQPQHF

d_call: TRBD1
v_call: TRBV4-1
clone_size: NA
j_call: TRBJ1-1
cdr3_nt: TGCGCCAGCAGCCGAAAGGAGGGGACAGGGGGCGCACCCACTGAAGCTTTCTTT
cdr3_aa: CASSRKEGTGGAPTEAFF

d_call: TRBD1
v_call: TRBV2
clone_size: NA
j_call: TRBJ2-1
cdr3_nt: TGTGCCAGCAGGACCGGGACAGGGGGTAATGAGCAGTTCTTC
cdr3_aa: CASRTGTGGNEQFF

d_call: TRBD1
v_call: TRBV5-5
clone_size: NA
j_call: TRBJ1-3
cdr3_nt: TGTGCCAGCAGCGCGGCGGGACAGGGTTTCGGAAACACCATATATTTT
cdr3_aa: CASSAAGQGFGNTIYF

d_call: NA
v_call: TRBV23-1
clone_size: NA
j_call: TRBJ1-3
cdr3_nt: TGCGCCAGCGCGGGCCACGGACGGAACTCTGGAAACACCATATATTTT
cdr3_aa: CASAGHGRNSGNTIYF

d_call: TRBD1
v_call: TRBV10-3
clone_size: NA
j_call: TRBJ1-1
cdr3_nt: TGTGCCATCAGTACGGACAGGTCGAACACTGAAGCTTTCTTT
cdr3_aa: CAISTDRSNTEAFF

d_call: TRBD1
v_call: TRBV28
clone_size: NA
j_call: TRBJ1-5
cdr3_nt: TGTGCCAGCACAGGTTTCAGGGGGGAGGATAGCAATCAGCCCCAGCATTTT
cdr3_aa: CASTGFRGEDSNQPQHF

d_call: NA
v_call: TRBV4-1
clone_size: NA
j_call: TRBJ1-2
cdr3_nt: TGCGCCAGCAGCCTAAGACAGGCTAACCCCTATGGCTACACCTTC
cdr3_aa: CASSLRQANPYGYTF

d_call: NA
v_call: TRBV27
clone_size: NA
j_call: TRBJ1-2
cdr3_nt: TGTGCCAGCAGTTTCACGCCGCCCATAGGAGGGCATGGCTACACCTTC
cdr3_aa: CASSFTPPIGGHGYTF

d_call: NA
v_call: TRBV6-6
clone_size: NA
j_call: TRBJ1-1
cdr3_nt: TGTGCCAGCAGTTCCCGGGATCAAACTGAAGCTTTCTTT
cdr3_aa: CASSSRDQTEAFF

d_call: NA
v_call: TRBV7-6
clone_size: few
j_call: TRBJ1-2
cdr3_nt: TGTGCCAGCAGCTTATCCTCGCAGGGCTTCTATGGCTACACCTTC
cdr3_aa: CASSLSSQGFYGYTF

d_call: NA
v_call: TRBV6-5
clone_size: NA
j_call: TRBJ1-1
cdr3_nt: TGTGCCAGCATCCAATTGACGACAGGGAACACTGAAGCTTTCTTT
cdr3_aa: CASIQLTTGNTEAFF

d_call: TRBD1
v_call: TRBV28
clone_size: NA
j_call: TRBJ1-2
cdr3_nt: TGTGCCAGCAGTTCTGACAGGGGCCTCTTCGGCTACACCTTC
cdr3_aa: CASSSDRGLFGYTF

d_call: NA
v_call: TRBV25-1
clone_size: NA
j_call: TRBJ2-3
cdr3_nt: TGTGCCAGCAGTGACGCTGGAGATGGCACAGATACGCAGTATTTT
cdr3_aa: CASSDAGDGTDTQYF

d_call: NA
v_call: TRBV2
clone_size: NA
j_call: TRBJ1-2
cdr3_nt: TGTGCCAGCAGTGAAGCTCTGGGGCGGTTTGGCTACACCTTC
cdr3_aa: CASSEALGRFGYTF

d_call: NA
v_call: TRBV30
clone_size: NA
j_call: TRBJ2-1
cdr3_nt: TGTGCCTGGAGTGGCAGATACTACAATGAGCAGTTCTTC
cdr3_aa: CAWSGRYYNEQFF

d_call: NA
v_call: TRBV29-1
clone_size: NA
j_call: TRBJ1-2
cdr3_nt: TGCAGCGTTGAAACCGGGGGGCAGGTTGGCTACACCTTC
cdr3_aa: CSVETGGQVGYTF

d_call: NA
v_call: TRBV11-2
clone_size: few
j_call: TRBJ2-5
cdr3_nt: TGTGCCAGCAGCTTAGATCACGCACTCGCGTCGGAGACCCAGTACTTC
cdr3_aa: CASSLDHALASETQYF

d_call: TRBD2
v_call: TRBV14
clone_size: NA
j_call: TRBJ2-1
cdr3_nt: TGTGCCAGCAGCCAACTCCGGGACTACCCTCACAATGAGCAGTTCTTC
cdr3_aa: CASSQLRDYPHNEQFF

d_call: NA
v_call: TRBV28
clone_size: NA
j_call: TRBJ1-3
cdr3_nt: TGTGCCAGCAGCACGCAGGGTGTTAGAAACACCATATATTTT
cdr3_aa: CASSTQGVRNTIYF

d_call: NA
v_call: TRBV19
clone_size: few
j_call: TRBJ1-5
cdr3_nt: TGTGCCAGTAGTACTTCGGCCAGGGTAAATCAGCCCCAGCATTTT
cdr3_aa: CASSTSARVNQPQHF

d_call: TRBD1
v_call: TRBV7-9
clone_size: NA
j_call: TRBJ1-2
cdr3_nt: TGTGCCACCCCTAGACAGGGAGTAGGCTATGGCTACACCTTC
cdr3_aa: CATPRQGVGYGYTF

d_call: TRBD2
v_call: TRBV30
clone_size: few
j_call: TRBJ2-1
cdr3_nt: TGTGCCTGGAGCGGACTAGGCAATGAGCAGTTCTTC
cdr3_aa: CAWSGLGNEQFF

d_call: NA
v_call: TRBV6-1
clone_size: NA
j_call: TRBJ1-3
cdr3_nt: TGTGCCAGCAGTGAATGGGGGGGGCGCCCTGGAAACACCATATATTTT
cdr3_aa: CASSEWGGRPGNTIYF

d_call: NA
v_call: TRBV2
clone_size: NA
j_call: TRBJ1-6
cdr3_nt: TGTGCCTCCGCAGTTCGTGGTTTGGATTCACCCCTCCACTTT
cdr3_aa: CASAVRGLDSPLHF

d_call: TRBD1
v_call: TRBV6-6
clone_size: NA
j_call: TRBJ1-1
cdr3_nt: TGTGCCAGCAGAGGGGACAGGGGCACGAACACTGAAGCTTTCTTT
cdr3_aa: CASRGDRGTNTEAFF

d_call: NA
v_call: TRBV25-1
clone_size: NA
j_call: TRBJ2-1
cdr3_nt: TGTGCCAGCAGTGAATGGGCCACAAGGGGTAATGAGCAGTTCTTC
cdr3_aa: CASSEWATRGNEQFF

d_call: NA
v_call: TRBV20-1
clone_size: NA
j_call: TRBJ2-7
cdr3_nt: TGCAGTGCTAGTACGGGGGTCAGAAACTCCTACGAGCAGTACTTC
cdr3_aa: CSASTGVRNSYEQYF

d_call: NA
v_call: TRBV29-1
clone_size: few
j_call: TRBJ1-2
cdr3_nt: TGCAGCGTTGAAGCCCCCTTGGGCGTCCGGGGACTAAAGACCTTC
cdr3_aa: CSVEAPLGVRGLKTF

d_call: TRBD1
v_call: TRBV6-5
clone_size: NA
j_call: TRBJ1-2
cdr3_nt: TGTGCCAGTAACCACAGGGGGAACTATGGCTACACCTTC
cdr3_aa: CASNHRGNYGYTF